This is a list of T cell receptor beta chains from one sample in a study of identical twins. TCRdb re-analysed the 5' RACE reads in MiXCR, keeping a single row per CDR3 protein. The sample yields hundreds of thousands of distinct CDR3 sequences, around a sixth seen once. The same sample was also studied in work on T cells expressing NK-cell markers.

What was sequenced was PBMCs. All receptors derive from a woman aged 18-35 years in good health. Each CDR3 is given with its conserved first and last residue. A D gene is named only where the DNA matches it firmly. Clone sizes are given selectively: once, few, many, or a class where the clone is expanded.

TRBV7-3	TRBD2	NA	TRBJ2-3	CASSLMPSGSTDTQYF	TGTGCCAGCAGCTTAATGCCTAGCGGCAGCACAGATACGCAGTATTTT
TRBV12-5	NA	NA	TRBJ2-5	CASGLPGTESQEIQYF	TGTGCTAGTGGTTTACCCGGGACGGAGAGCCAAGAGATCCAGTACTTC
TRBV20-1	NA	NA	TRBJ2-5	CSARQGGEETQYF	TGCAGTGCTAGACAGGGCGGGGAAGAGACCCAGTACTTC
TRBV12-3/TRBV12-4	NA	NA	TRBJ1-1	CASSFEFVTEAFF	TGTGCCAGCAGTTTTGAATTCGTCACTGAAGCTTTCTTT
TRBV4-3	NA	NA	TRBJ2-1	CASSQETHNEQFF	TGCGCCAGCAGCCAAGAGACTCACAATGAGCAGTTCTTC
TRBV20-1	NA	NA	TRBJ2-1	CSASRGSYYNEQFF	TGCAGTGCTAGTCGAGGGTCCTACTACAATGAGCAGTTCTTC
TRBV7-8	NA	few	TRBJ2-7	CATGRSTYEQYF	TGTGCGACGGGTCGGTCTACCTACGAGCAGTACTTC
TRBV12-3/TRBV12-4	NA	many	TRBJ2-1	CASSFGGNNEQFF	TGTGCCAGCAGTTTTGGGGGAAACAATGAGCAGTTCTTC
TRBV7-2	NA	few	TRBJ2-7	CASSSQYSYEQYF	TGTGCCAGCAGCTCACAGTACTCCTACGAGCAGTACTTC
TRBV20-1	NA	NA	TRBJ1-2	CSAISGGGWGYTF	TGCAGTGCAATATCAGGAGGGGGATGGGGCTACACCTTC
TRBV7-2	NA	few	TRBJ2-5	CASSPVGQQETQYF	TGTGCCAGCAGTCCTGTGGGGCAGCAAGAGACCCAGTACTTC
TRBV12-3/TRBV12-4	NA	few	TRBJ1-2	CASSQNPYGYTF	TGTGCCAGCAGCCAGAATCCCTATGGCTACACCTTC
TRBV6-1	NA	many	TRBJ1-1	CASSPDGETEAFF	TGTGCCAGCAGTCCCGATGGGGAAACTGAAGCTTTCTTT
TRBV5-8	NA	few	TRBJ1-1	CASGRIRDTEAFF	TGTGCCAGCGGCCGGATCAGGGACACTGAAGCTTTCTTT
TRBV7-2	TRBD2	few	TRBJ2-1	CASSLDGRGMGFF	TGTGCCAGCAGCTTAGACGGGCGGGGGATGGGGTTCTTC
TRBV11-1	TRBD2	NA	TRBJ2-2	CASSSRGLAGGSNTGELFF	TGTGCCAGCAGCTCCAGGGGCCTAGCGGGGGGATCGAACACCGGGGAGCTGTTTTTT
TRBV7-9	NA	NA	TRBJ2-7	CASSSGGPSYEQYF	TGTGCCAGCAGCTCGGGCGGGCCCTCCTACGAGCAGTACTTC
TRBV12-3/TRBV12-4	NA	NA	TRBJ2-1	CASSLRFSYNEQFF	TGTGCCAGCAGTTTACGGTTCTCCTACAATGAGCAGTTCTTC
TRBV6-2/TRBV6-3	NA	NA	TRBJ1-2	CASSYFLYGYTF	TGTGCCAGCAGTTATTTCCTGTATGGCTACACCTTC
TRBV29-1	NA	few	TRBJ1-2	CSVGAGWKEGYGYTF	TGCAGCGTTGGGGCAGGGTGGAAGGAGGGCTATGGCTACACCTTC
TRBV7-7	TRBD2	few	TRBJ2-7	CASSKGGTSAYEQYF	TGTGCCAGCAGCAAAGGGGGGACTAGCGCGTACGAGCAGTACTTC
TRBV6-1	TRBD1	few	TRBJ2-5	CASSPLGQGSGETQYF	TGTGCCAGCAGCCCCCTCGGACAGGGAAGCGGAGAGACCCAGTACTTC
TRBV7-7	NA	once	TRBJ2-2	CASSPQVYTGELFF	TGTGCTAGCAGCCCGCAGGTTTACACCGGGGAGCTGTTTTTT
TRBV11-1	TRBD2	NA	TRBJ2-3	CASSLTAPRTSGDTDTQYF	TGTGCCAGCAGCCTTACCGCCCCCAGGACTAGCGGGGACACAGATACGCAGTATTTT
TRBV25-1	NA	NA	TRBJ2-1	CASSDSERSSYNEQFF	TGTGCCAGCAGTGATTCGGAGAGAAGCTCCTACAATGAGCAGTTCTTC
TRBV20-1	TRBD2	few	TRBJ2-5	CSAFLGLAAQETQYF	TGCAGTGCTTTTCTCGGACTAGCGGCTCAAGAGACCCAGTACTTC
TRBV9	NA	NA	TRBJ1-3	CASRAGSGNTIYF	TGTGCCAGTAGAGCAGGCTCTGGAAACACCATATATTTT
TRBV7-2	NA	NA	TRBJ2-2	CASSPARANTGELFF	TGTGCCAGCAGCCCCGCCAGGGCGAACACCGGGGAGCTGTTTTTT
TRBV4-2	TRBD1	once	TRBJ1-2	CASCPGTGSWFNGYTF	TGTGCCAGCTGCCCCGGGACAGGGTCCTGGTTCAATGGCTACACCTTC
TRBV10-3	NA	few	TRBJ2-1	CAISRDIYNEQFF	TGTGCCATCAGCCGGGACATCTACAATGAGCAGTTCTTC
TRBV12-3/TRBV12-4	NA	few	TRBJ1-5	CASRGDGDQPQHF	TGTGCCAGCAGGGGGGACGGAGATCAGCCCCAGCATTTT
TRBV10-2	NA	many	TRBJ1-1	CASSDNVLFF	TGCGCCAGCAGTGATAATGTCCTCTTCTTT
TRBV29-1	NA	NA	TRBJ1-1	CSGGRYTEAFF	TGCAGCGGAGGGAGGTACACTGAAGCTTTCTTT
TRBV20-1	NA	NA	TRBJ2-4	CSARTPLTGALQYF	TGCAGTGCTAGGACCCCCCTCACGGGGGCACTTCAGTACTTC
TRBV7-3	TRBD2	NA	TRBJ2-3	CASSLRGLVTDTQYF	TGTGCCAGCAGCCTACGAGGACTAGTGACAGATACGCAGTATTTT
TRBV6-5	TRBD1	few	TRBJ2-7	CASSYTGQGGEQYF	TGTGCCAGCAGTTATACGGGACAGGGAGGCGAGCAGTACTTC
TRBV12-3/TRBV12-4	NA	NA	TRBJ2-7	CASSPAGTTNKVEQYF	TGTGCCAGCAGTCCGGCCGGGACAACAAATAAAGTGGAGCAGTACTTC